Sequencing of this TCR beta chain was carried out in a study of CD8 T cells in Susac syndrome. A quantity of roughly 0.5 to 1 ug RNA underwent reverse transcription using random hexamers. TCRdb re-analysed the immunoSEQ multiplex PCR reads in MiXCR, keeping a single row per CDR3 protein. The sample holds 150,000 to 200,000 distinct CDR3 sequences; about 92% are singletons and the top ten take 0.08%. The TCR originated in a human donor in good health. What was sequenced was CD4+ T cells from PBMCs.

The CDR3 bases are TGTGCCAGCAGCCAAGACGGGCGGAGCTCCTACAATGAGCAGTTCTTC. Residues: CASSQDGRSSYNEQFF. This chain joins TRBV3-1 and TRBJ2-1; D unresolved. The CDR3 length is 16 residues. CDR1 is LGHDT, CDR2 YNNKEL, per germline (reference sequence). The V end lost 0 bases, the J end lost 0 bases, and 9 bases lay between the germline ends.